This T cell receptor (beta chain) comes out of a study of shared clonotypes between healthy human individuals. Study at large: Donors consisted of two women and a few men between 18 and 49.

Germline V CDR1 and CDR2: SGHTA, FQGNSA. The CDR3 consists of 14 residues. V was pared by 5 bases and J by 5 bases, with 7 bases of the junction left unmatched. The table came from immunoSEQ multiplex PCR; TCRdb's copy has only in-frame clones and leaves some out. This sample carries roughly 2.4 million clones, more than 90% of them seen once, and the ten largest clones take roughly 0.13%. Division of CD4+ cells produced a CD45RA+ naive subset and a CD45RA-negative memory subset. V and J are TRBV7-2 and TRBJ2-3, with TRBD2 matching 7 bases. The sequence came from a man between 18 and 35 years old in good health. Sequenced: naive CD4+ T cells sorted from blood. Subset given: CD45RA+ positively selected. The CDR3 DNA follows: TGTGCCAGCAGCCCCGGGACGGGGGGAGATACGCAGTATTTT. It is translated as CASSPGTGGDTQYF.